Listed here are 8 T cell receptor beta chains from one sample, sequenced in a study of blood T cell repertoires in COVID-19 (dated by TCRdb to about 2020). Receptors were amplified or captured by the immunoSEQ multiplex PCR assay. TCRdb carries this immuneACCESS record with in-frame sequences only. Its versions omit some clonotypes, under half of them owing to an unresolved V gene in the studies checked, with the rest unexplained. The sample table holds 200,000 to 300,000 clones, of which approximately 85% were seen once. 8.5% to 9.5% of the sample belongs to the ten largest clones. Material: PBMCs or T cells enriched from blood (not recorded which). The receptor set was obtained from a woman between 50 and 59 years old with acute COVID-19.

A remark on this clone: This CDR3 is also generated by other DNA sequences in the sample. The rearrangement links TRBV19 to TRBJ1-5; 7 nucleotides agree with TRBD1. Trimming took 3 bases from V and 2 from J; bases not matched to a gene: 1. This CDR3 has 14 amino acids. Germline V gene sequence: CDR1 LNHDA, CDR2 SQIVND (reference sequence). CDR3 sequence (DNA): TGTGCCAGTAGTATCACAGGGGGCAATCAGCCCCAGCATTTT. It codes for CASSITGGNQPQHF.

This clone was found once. V and J are TRBV2 and TRBJ1-1; 9 bases line up with TRBD1. The CDR3 spans 14 residues. Looked up from germline, CDR1 is SNHLY and CDR2 is FYNNEI. The V and J ends lost 9 bases and 1 base, in that order; junction bases with no gene match: 6. The CDR3 nucleotides are TGTGCCAGGGTCGCGGGACAGGGGAACACTGAAGCTTTCTTT. Its translation: CARVAGQGNTEAFF.

The chain combines TRBV18 with TRBJ1-2; TRBD1 might be the D (5 bases). Trimming pared 5 bases from V and 4 bases from J, leaving 17 bases between. CDR1 and CDR2 from the germline V gene are KGHSH and LQKENI. The CDR3 has 15 amino acids. The CDR3 spells CASSETQGRSYGYTF. As DNA, the CDR3 is TGTGCCAGCTCAGAGACCCAGGGTAGGAGCTATGGCTACACCTTC.

The V call is TRBV5-5, the J call TRBJ2-4; the D gene is possibly TRBD1 (5 bases). Germline CDR1 reads SGHKS; CDR2 reads YYEKEE (reference sequence). V shed 6 bases and J shed 0 bases, with 13 bases lying between them. This CDR3 has 15 residues. CDR3 bases: TGTGCCAGCACCAGGGCTTTAGGAGCCAAAAACATTCAGTACTTC. This sequence encodes CASTRALGAKNIQYF.

This clone occurred a few times. The genes are TRBV29-1 and TRBJ2-5; D is unclear. Germline-derived CDR1 and CDR2 are SQVTM and ANQGSEA. The CDR3 runs to 13 residues. The V and J ends lost 1 base and 1 base respectively, with 7 bases between them. CDR3 region: CSVEARIQETQYF. The CDR3 bases are TGCAGCGTTGAAGCCAGGATCCAAGAGACCCAGTACTTC.

The chain combines TRBV9 with TRBJ1-4; D is unresolved. CDR3 length: 16 residues. V was shortened by 4 bases and J by 3 bases, with 16 bases between the two germline ends. The germline V gene has CDR1 SGDLS and CDR2 YYNGEE. CDR3 sequence: CASSRNPGRSNEKLFF. As DNA, the CDR3 is TGTGCCAGCAGCCGTAATCCAGGAAGATCTAATGAAAAACTGTTTTTT.

The chain joins TRBV7-9 to TRBJ2-7; 7 bases align to TRBD1. The junction had 4 bases not matched to a gene; V was cut back by 5 bases and J by 0 bases. This CDR3 is built from 14 residues. CDR1 is SEHNR and CDR2 is FQNEAQ in the germline V gene (reference sequence). The CDR3 region has the DNA TGTGCCAGCAGCCCCGGGGACAGCTCCTACGAGCAGTACTTC. Translated: CASSPGDSSYEQYF.

The rearrangement uses TRBV5-1 and TRBJ2-2; D possibly corresponds to TRBD1 (5 bases). The CDR3 has 15 residues. The V and J ends lost 4 bases and 3 bases respectively, with 13 bases between them. Germline V gene data show CDR1 as SGHRS and CDR2 as YFSETQ. The CDR3 is CASSPDDRHTGELFF. The CDR3 DNA sequence: TGCGCCAGCAGCCCCGATGACAGACACACCGGGGAGCTGTTTTTT.